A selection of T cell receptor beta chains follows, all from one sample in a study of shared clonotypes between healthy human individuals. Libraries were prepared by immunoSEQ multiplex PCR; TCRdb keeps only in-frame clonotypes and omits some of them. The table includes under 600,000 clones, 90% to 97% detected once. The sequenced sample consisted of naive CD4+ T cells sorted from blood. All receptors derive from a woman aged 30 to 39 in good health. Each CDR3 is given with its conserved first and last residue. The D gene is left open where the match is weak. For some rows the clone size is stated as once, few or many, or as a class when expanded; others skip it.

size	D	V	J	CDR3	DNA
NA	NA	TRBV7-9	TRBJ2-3	CASSAFLGLGTDTQYF	TGTGCCAGCAGCGCTTTTCTGGGACTTGGCACAGATACGCAGTATTTT
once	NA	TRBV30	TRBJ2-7	CAWSGGVYEQYF	TGTGCCTGGAGTGGGGGTGTCTACGAGCAGTACTTC
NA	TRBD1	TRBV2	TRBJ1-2	CASSVQGEYGYTF	TGTGCCAGCAGCGTTCAGGGGGAGTATGGCTACACCTTC
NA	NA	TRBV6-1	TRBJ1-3	CASSEGKGNTIYF	TGTGCCAGCAGTGAGGGCAAAGGAAACACCATATATTTT
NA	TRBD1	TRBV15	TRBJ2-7	CATRTTGTGNSEQYF	TGTGCCACCAGGACAACCGGGACAGGGAATTCTGAGCAGTACTTC
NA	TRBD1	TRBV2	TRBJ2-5	CASTVNRGHSKTQYF	TGTGCCAGCACAGTAAATAGGGGGCATAGTAAGACCCAGTACTTC
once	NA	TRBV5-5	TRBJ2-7	CASSLVPQGSGEQYF	TGTGCCAGCAGCTTGGTTCCGCAGGGGTCGGGGGAGCAGTACTTC
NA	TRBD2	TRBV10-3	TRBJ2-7	CAISESAGGVYEQYF	TGTGCCATCAGTGAATCAGCGGGAGGTGTGTACGAGCAGTACTTC
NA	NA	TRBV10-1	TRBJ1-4	CASSGGATNEKLFF	TGCGCCAGCAGTGGCGGGGCAACTAATGAAAAACTGTTTTTT
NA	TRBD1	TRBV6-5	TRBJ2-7	CASSRDRYYEQYF	TGTGCCAGCAGCCGGGACAGATACTACGAGCAGTACTTC
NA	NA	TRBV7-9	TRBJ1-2	CASSFLDFYGYTF	TGTGCCAGCAGCTTCCTAGACTTCTATGGCTACACCTTC
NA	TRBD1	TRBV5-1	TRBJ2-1	CASSTGQGTYNEQFF	TGCGCCAGCAGCACGGGACAGGGGACCTACAATGAGCAGTTCTTC
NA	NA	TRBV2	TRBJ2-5	CASSYQETQYF	TGTGCCAGCAGTTATCAAGAGACCCAGTACTTC
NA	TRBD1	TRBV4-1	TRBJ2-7	CASSHRGTGTVTPYEQYF	TGCGCCAGCAGCCACCGGGGGACAGGAACAGTTACCCCCTACGAGCAGTACTTC
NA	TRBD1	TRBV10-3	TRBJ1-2	CAITSGTGQNYGYTF	TGTGCCATCACTTCCGGGACAGGTCAGAACTATGGCTACACCTTC
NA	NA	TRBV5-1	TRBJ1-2	CASSAGTASIWGYGYTF	TGCGCCAGCAGCGCCGGGACTGCCTCCATTTGGGGGTATGGCTACACCTTC
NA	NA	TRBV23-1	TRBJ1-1	CASRNRVGVTEAFF	TGCGCCAGCAGAAACAGGGTGGGGGTGACTGAAGCTTTCTTT
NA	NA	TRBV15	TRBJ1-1	CATSHTYGVGTEAFF	TGTGCCACCAGCCATACTTACGGGGTGGGCACTGAAGCTTTCTTT
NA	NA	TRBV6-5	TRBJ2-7	CASRNGPLEQYF	TGTGCCAGCAGAAATGGCCCTTTGGAGCAGTACTTC
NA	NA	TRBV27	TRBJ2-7	CASSNSENSYEQYF	TGTGCCAGCAGTAATTCAGAGAACTCCTACGAGCAGTACTTC
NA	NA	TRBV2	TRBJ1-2	CASYRQLANYGYTF	TGTGCCAGCTACAGACAGTTAGCTAACTATGGCTACACCTTC
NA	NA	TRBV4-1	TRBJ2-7	CASSQEWGLNEQYF	TGCGCCAGCAGCCAAGAATGGGGCCTTAACGAGCAGTACTTC
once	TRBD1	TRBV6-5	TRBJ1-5	CASSYSGTDNQPQHF	TGTGCCAGCAGTTACTCCGGGACAGATAATCAGCCCCAGCATTTT
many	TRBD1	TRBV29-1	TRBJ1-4	CSVTRTGDEKLFF	TGCAGCGTTACCCGGACAGGCGATGAAAAACTGTTTTTT
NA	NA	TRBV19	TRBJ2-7	CASGAGPYEQYF	TGTGCCAGTGGGGCAGGGCCCTACGAGCAGTACTTC
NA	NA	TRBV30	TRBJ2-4	CAWSASGSILAKNIQYF	TGTGCCTGGAGTGCTTCGGGATCTATACTAGCCAAAAACATTCAGTACTTC
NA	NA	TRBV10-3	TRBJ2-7	CAISESWGEQYF	TGTGCCATCAGTGAGTCATGGGGGGAGCAGTACTTC
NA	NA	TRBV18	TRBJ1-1	CASSPPYSEAFF	TGTGCCAGCTCACCACCGTACAGTGAAGCTTTCTTT
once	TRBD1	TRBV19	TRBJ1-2	CASSIDRGQHGYTF	TGTGCCAGTAGTATTGACAGGGGGCAGCATGGCTACACCTTC
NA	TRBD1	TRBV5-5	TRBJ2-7	CASSILHGTGPEQYF	TGTGCCAGCAGCATTCTTCACGGGACAGGGCCCGAGCAGTACTTC
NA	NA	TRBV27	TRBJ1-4	CASSFKGDGSEKLFF	TGTGCCAGCAGTTTTAAAGGGGACGGTAGTGAAAAACTGTTTTTT
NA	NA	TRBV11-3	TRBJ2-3	CASSLGRGTDTQYF	TGTGCCAGCAGCTTAGGACGCGGCACAGATACGCAGTATTTT
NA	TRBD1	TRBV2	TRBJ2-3	CASRGQGAVRDTQYF	TGTGCCAGCAGGGGACAGGGGGCGGTAAGAGATACGCAGTATTTT
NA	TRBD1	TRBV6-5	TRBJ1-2	CASSYRSQGDGYTF	TGTGCCAGCAGTTACCGGTCCCAGGGGGACGGCTACACCTTC
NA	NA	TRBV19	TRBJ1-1	CASSIEGRTEAFF	TGTGCCAGTAGTATAGAGGGTAGGACTGAAGCTTTCTTT
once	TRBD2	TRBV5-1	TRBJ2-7	CASRSGLAGPYEQYF	TGCGCCAGCAGATCTGGACTAGCGGGGCCCTACGAGCAGTACTTC
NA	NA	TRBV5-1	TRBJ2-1	CASSTPAGEQFF	TGCGCCAGCAGTACTCCAGCGGGTGAGCAGTTCTTC